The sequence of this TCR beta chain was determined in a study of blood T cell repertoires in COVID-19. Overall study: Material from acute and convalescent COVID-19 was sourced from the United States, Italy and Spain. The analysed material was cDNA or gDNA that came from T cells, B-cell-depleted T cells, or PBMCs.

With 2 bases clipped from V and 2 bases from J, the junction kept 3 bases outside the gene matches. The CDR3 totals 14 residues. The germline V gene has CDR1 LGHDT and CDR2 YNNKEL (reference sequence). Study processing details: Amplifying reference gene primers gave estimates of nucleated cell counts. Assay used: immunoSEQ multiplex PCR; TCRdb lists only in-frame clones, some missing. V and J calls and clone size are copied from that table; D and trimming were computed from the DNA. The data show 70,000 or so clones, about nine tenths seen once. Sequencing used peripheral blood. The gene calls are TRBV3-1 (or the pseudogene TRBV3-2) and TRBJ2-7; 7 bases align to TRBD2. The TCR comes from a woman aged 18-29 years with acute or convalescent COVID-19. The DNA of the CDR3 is TGTGCCAGCAGCCAATGGGAGGGGCCCTACGAGCAGTACTTC. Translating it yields CASSQWEGPYEQYF.